The clone carrying this T cell receptor beta chain was counted once. The investigators amplified TCR beta CDR3 regions from RNA transcripts. In the first-round RT-PCR of the TCR CDR3, the HTBI primer set was used. TCRdb called the multiplex PCR reads again in MiXCR, with one record for every CDR3 protein. In the table there are around 660,000 distinct CDR3 sequences, about 45% of which are singletons. This specimen belongs to a study of T cells in Graves' hyperthyroidism and ophthalmopathy. V lost 6 bases and J lost 5; bases outside the gene matches: 8. This CDR3 comprises 16 residues. The germline gives CDR1 SGHTA, CDR2 FQGTGA.

The chain uses TRBV7-3 and TRBJ2-5; TRBD2 agrees at 14 bases. This TCR came from an adult man with Graves' disease, either hyperthyroidism or ophthalmopathy (not recorded which). Source material: peripheral blood or thyroid tissue (not recorded which). The DNA for the CDR3 is TGTGCCAGCAGGTCGGGACTAGCGGGGGCCGACGAGACCCAGTACTTC. Translation gives CASRSGLAGADETQYF.